This T cell receptor beta chain stems from a study of blood T cell repertoires in COVID-19. Study-level background: PBMCs, B-cell-depleted T cells, or T cells were the source of the cDNA or gDNA that made up the material.

Data came from immunoSEQ multiplex PCR; TCRdb stores just in-frame clones and leaves some out. This repertoire shows 150,000 or so clones, roughly 84% found once; its top ten account for around 5%. Those enrolled, adults aged roughly 18 to 90 years, came from roughly 22 US areas. Participant-given clinical history determined each cohort assignment. Exposed volunteers were people who met a COVID-19 case within 2 weeks before study entry. Germline loops: CDR1 MDHEN, CDR2 SYDVKM. The V gene lost 5 bases and the J gene lost 7 bases, with 12 bases spanning the gap. The CDR3 extends over 13 amino acids. The chain couples TRBV28 to TRBJ1-3, with unresolved D. The receptor comes from a man between 65 and 85 years old who had been exposed to COVID-19. Sequencing was done on a sample of PBMCs or T cells enriched from blood (not recorded which). CDR3 sequence (DNA): TGTGCCAGCAGTCCCCGAGCCGGGAACACCATATATTTT. It specifies CASSPRAGNTIYF.